The TCR beta chain under discussion was sequenced for a study of CD8 T cells in ankylosing spondylitis. Study findings and constraints: Relatively scarce in peripheral blood, disease-linked clones were CD8+. There was reportedly significant enrichment of clones that were disease-linked in matched ankylosing spondylitis synovial fluid.

CDR1 is GTSNPN and CDR2 is SVGIG in the germline V gene (reference sequence). The CDR3 is 13 residues long. Trimming cost V 5 bases and J 5 bases, with 15 bases left between them. This clonotype was detected many times. Its antigen is currently unknown. TCRdb passed the 5' RACE reads through MiXCR, listing each CDR3 protein once. Here the sample spans approximately 350,000 distinct CDR3 sequences, around 20% being singletons. The receptor comes from a male donor with ankylosing spondylitis or in good health (not recorded which). V gene TRBV30 combines with J gene TRBJ1-2, with TRBD1 as a possible D gene (5 bases). Material for sequencing was blood, either unsorted or a sorted T cell fraction (not recorded which). The CDR3 sequence is CAWDGDGGYGYTF. CDR3 DNA sequence: TGTGCCTGGGACGGGGACGGAGGATATGGCTACACCTTC.